What follows are 12 T cell receptor beta chains derived from one specimen sequenced in a study of CD8 T cells in ankylosing spondylitis. Each CDR3 protein gets one entry after TCRdb re-called the 5' RACE reads with MiXCR. The sample has 350,000 or so distinct CDR3 sequences, around a tenth seen once; the top ten hold roughly 9%. The sequencing input was blood, either unsorted or a sorted T cell fraction (not recorded which). The receptors originated from a female donor with ankylosing spondylitis or in good health (not recorded which).

The sample holds many counts of this clonotype. The V and J genes are TRBV5-1 and TRBJ2-3, with TRBD1 identical over 7 bases. The CDR3 totals 13 residues. The V and J ends lost 4 bases and 4 bases, in that order; junction bases with no gene match: 3. The germline CDR1 and CDR2 sequences are SGHRS and YFSETQ. The CDR3 coding sequence is TGCGCCAGCAGCGAGACAGGGCCAGATACGCAGTATTTT. Translation: CASSETGPDTQYF.

This clonotype was seen a few times. The chain combines TRBV5-5 with TRBJ2-7, with D possibly being TRBD1 (6 bases). The CDR3 contains 16 residues. V gave up 5 bases and J gave up 3 bases, with 21 bases separating them. The germline gives CDR1 SGHKS, CDR2 YYEKEE (reference sequence). This CDR3 is CASRHSGGPTIYEQYF. The DNA for the CDR3 is TGTGCCAGCAGACACAGTGGGGGCCCCACTATCTACGAGCAGTACTTC.

This clonotype was counted at least ten times. V usage is TRBV20-1 and J usage is TRBJ1-6; no reliable D call. The germline V gene encodes CDR1 DFQATT and CDR2 SNEGSKA (reference sequence). The V gene lost 3 bases and the J gene lost 6 bases, with 15 bases spanning the gap. The CDR3 totals 15 residues. The CDR3 region is CSASFLGPGNSPLHF. The CDR3 DNA is TGCAGTGCTAGCTTCCTAGGTCCCGGTAATTCACCCCTCCACTTT.

This chain uses TRBV18 with TRBJ1-1, with unresolved D. The CDR3 is 12 residues long. V lost 4 bases to trimming and J lost 7 bases, with 10 bases between them. Germline CDR1 KGHSH, CDR2 LQKENI. DNA of the CDR3: TGTGCCAGCTCACTAAAACAGCGTGAAGCTTTCTTT. As protein: CASSLKQREAFF.

The V call is TRBV20-1, the J call TRBJ2-1, with D perhaps matching TRBD2 (6 bases). Per the germline V gene, CDR1 is DFQATT and CDR2 is SNEGSKA (reference sequence). This CDR3 has 12 residues. V lost 5 bases and J 12 bases, leaving 17 bases between the germline ends. This CDR3 reads CSAPKEGRRQFF. CDR3 nucleotides: TGCAGTGCTCCGAAGGAGGGTAGGCGGCAGTTCTTC.

The chain uses TRBV5-1 and TRBJ2-4; 10 nucleotides match TRBD1. Germline values: CDR1 SGHRS, CDR2 YFSETQ. CDR3 length: 19 amino acids. Germline trimming cut 4 bases from V and 0 bases from J; bases unmatched to any gene: 13. The CDR3 loop reads CASSPTGTGVGVAKNIQYF. The CDR3 DNA reads TGCGCCAGCAGCCCAACCGGGACAGGGGTGGGAGTAGCCAAAAACATTCAGTACTTC. Complete variable domain (other parts from reference TRBV5-1 and TRBJ2-4): KAGVTQTPRYLIKTRGQQVTLSCSPISGHRSVSWYQQTPGQGLQFLFEYFSETQRNKGNFPGRFSGRQFSNSRSEMNVSTLELGDSALYLCASSPTGTGVGVAKNIQYFGAGTRLSVL.

The chain couples TRBV9 to TRBJ2-1; D may be TRBD2 (5 bases). Germline CDR1 is SGDLS and CDR2 is YYNGEE. Trimming stripped 5 bases from V and 1 base from J, with 13 bases between. The CDR3 consists of 15 residues. As DNA, the CDR3 is TGTGCCAGCAGTGTTAATCCGGGATCCTACAATGAGCAGTTCTTC. Encoded protein: CASSVNPGSYNEQFF.

On this clonotype itself: A much more abundant neighbour one base away suggests this may be a read error. The chain couples TRBV7-9 to TRBJ1-2; 8 bases map to TRBD1. The CDR3 runs 14 residues. CDR1 is SEHNR, CDR2 FQNEAQ, per germline (reference sequence). The CDR3 DNA reads TGTGCCAGCAGCTTAATCCAGGGGGCGAATGGCTCCACCTTC. Encoded protein: CASSLIQGANGSTF.

This clonotype showed up many times. The chain joins TRBV5-1 to TRBJ1-1; D is perhaps TRBD1 (5 bases). Germline CDR1 SGHRS, CDR2 YFSETQ. The CDR3 sequence is 12 residues long. The V end was cut by 6 bases, the J end by 2 bases, with 8 bases between. The CDR3 loop is CASTGGNTEAFF. The CDR3 DNA reads TGCGCCAGCACTGGGGGAAACACTGAAGCTTTCTTT.

This clonotype has just a few counts. V is TRBV12-3 or TRBV12-4 and J is TRBJ1-4; no definite D call. The CDR3 has 15 residues. Trimming stripped 3 bases from V and 5 bases from J, with 13 bases between. CDR3 sequence reads: CASSFGRVLNEKLFF. The CDR3 DNA sequence: TGTGCCAGCAGTTTCGGAAGGGTCCTAAATGAAAAACTGTTTTTT.

This clonotype was observed at least ten times. J is TRBJ1-5 and V is TRBV20-1; D ambiguous. CDR3 length equals 13 residues. Germline CDR1 DFQATT, CDR2 SNEGSKA (reference sequence). V was shortened by 1 base and J by 5 bases, with 9 bases between the two germline ends. CDR3 sequence reads: CSARADRDQPQHF. The CDR3 nucleotides read TGCAGTGCTAGAGCAGACCGAGATCAGCCCCAGCATTTT.

The rearrangement links TRBV5-5 to TRBJ2-2; perhaps TRBD1 as D (6 bases). Germline V CDR1 and CDR2: SGHKS, YYEKEE (reference sequence). V lost 9 bases and J lost 2, with 14 bases in between. The CDR3 is 14 residues long. The CDR3 spells CATGHGFNTGELFF. The CDR3 DNA sequence: TGTGCCACGGGACATGGGTTCAACACCGGGGAGCTGTTTTTT.